This T cell receptor (beta chain) was identified during a study of shared clonotypes between healthy human individuals. Study conclusions and caveats: Shared clonotypes across all four donors exceeded non-shared ones in generation probability. Researchers found naive subsets generally carried larger estimated richness than memory subsets.

Genomic DNA per cell subset filled all wells of several immunoSEQ plates. Per the authors' pipeline: Filtering differed since immunoSEQ provided only junctions, with no quality scores. The repertoire was sequenced with immunoSEQ multiplex PCR; TCRdb's copy has only in-frame clones and lacks some. V and J calls and clone size are those listed in that table; D and trimming were worked out from the DNA. The profile shows more than 2 million clones, roughly 96% of them singletons. This clone was found once. Its antigen is currently unknown. Sequenced input: naive CD4+ T cells sorted from blood. The subset: CD45RA+ positively selected. The receptor comes from a man in his late teens or twenties in good health.

The CDR3 is CSVGRTGGQETQYF. The CDR3 nucleotides are TGCAGCGTTGGGAGGACAGGAGGACAAGAGACCCAGTACTTC. This rearrangement joins TRBV29-1 to TRBJ2-5; 7 nucleotides agree with TRBD1. V trimming: 4 bases; J trimming: 2 bases; junction bases outside the gene matches: 7. The CDR3 length is 14 residues. The germline V gene has CDR1 SQVTM and CDR2 ANQGSEA.